This T cell receptor beta chain is drawn from a study of T cell repertoires in cytomegalovirus infection. On this clonotype: Its antigen is not identified.

The CDR3 spans 13 residues. The V end was cut by 7 bases, the J end by 6 bases, with 16 bases between. Germline values: CDR1 MNHNS, CDR2 SASEGT. MiXCR, applied by TCRdb to the reads, yields one record per CDR3 protein. The sample carries about 700,000 distinct CDR3 sequences, 30% to 35% recorded once. The source of this sequence is a human donor in good health (CMV status not recorded). Some clones in this sample may be carry-over from other donors' samples. This sample comprised cultured PBMCs, obtained from culture after CMV antigen stimulation. V and J are TRBV6-1 and TRBJ2-7; possibly TRBD2 for D (5 bases). The CDR3 DNA sequence: TGTGCCAGCACCCGACGAGGGATGGCCGAGCAGTACTTC. As protein: CASTRRGMAEQYF.